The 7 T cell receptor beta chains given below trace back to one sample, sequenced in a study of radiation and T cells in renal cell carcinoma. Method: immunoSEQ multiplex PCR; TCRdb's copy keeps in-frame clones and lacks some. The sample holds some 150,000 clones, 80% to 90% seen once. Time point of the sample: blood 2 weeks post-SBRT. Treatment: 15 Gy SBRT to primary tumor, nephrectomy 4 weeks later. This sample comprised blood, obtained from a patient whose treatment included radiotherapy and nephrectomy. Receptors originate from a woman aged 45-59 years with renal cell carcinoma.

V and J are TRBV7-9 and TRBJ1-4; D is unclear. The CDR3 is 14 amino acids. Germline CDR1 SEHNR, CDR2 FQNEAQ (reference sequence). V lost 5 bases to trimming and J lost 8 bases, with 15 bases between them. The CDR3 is CASSKPNREEKLFF. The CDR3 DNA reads TGTGCCAGCAGCAAACCGAATAGGGAAGAAAAACTGTTTTTT.

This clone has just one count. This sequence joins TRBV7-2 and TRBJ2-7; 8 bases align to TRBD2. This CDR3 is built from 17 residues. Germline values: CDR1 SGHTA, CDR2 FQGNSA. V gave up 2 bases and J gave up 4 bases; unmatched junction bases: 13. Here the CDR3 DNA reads TGTGCCAGCAGCTTAAGGGCGCGGGCGGGGGGCAGATACGAGCAGTACTTC. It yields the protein CASSLRARAGGRYEQYF.

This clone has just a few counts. The CDR3 loop is CASSLRTGPHSMNTEAFF. CDR3 nucleotide sequence: TGTGCCAGCAGCCTTCGGACAGGGCCACACTCCATGAACACTGAAGCTTTCTTT. The chain has TRBV4-2 and TRBJ1-1; 8 bases align to TRBD1. Looked up from germline, CDR1 is LGHNA and CDR2 is YNFKEQ. V dropped 4 bases and J dropped 0; count of bases not matched to a gene: 13. This CDR3 spans 18 amino acids.

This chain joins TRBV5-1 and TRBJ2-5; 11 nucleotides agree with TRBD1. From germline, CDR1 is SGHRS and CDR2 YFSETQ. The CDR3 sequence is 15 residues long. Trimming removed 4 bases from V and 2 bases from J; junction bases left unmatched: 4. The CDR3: CASSPGTGGQETQYF. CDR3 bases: TGCGCCAGCAGCCCCGGGACAGGGGGGCAAGAGACCCAGTACTTC.

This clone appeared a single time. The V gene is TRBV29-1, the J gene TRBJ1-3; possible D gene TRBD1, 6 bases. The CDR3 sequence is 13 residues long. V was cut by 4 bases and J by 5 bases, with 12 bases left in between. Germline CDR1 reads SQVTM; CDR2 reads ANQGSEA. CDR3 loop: CSVGETGRNTIYF. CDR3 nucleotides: TGCAGCGTTGGAGAGACAGGCCGAAACACCATATATTTT.

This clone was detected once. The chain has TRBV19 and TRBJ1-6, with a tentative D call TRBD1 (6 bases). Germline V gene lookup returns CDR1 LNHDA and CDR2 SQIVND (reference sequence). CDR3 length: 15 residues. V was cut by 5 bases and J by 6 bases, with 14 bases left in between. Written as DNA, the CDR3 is TGTGCCAGTAGTCCCCAGGCACAGGGTAATTCACCCCTCCACTTT. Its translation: CASSPQAQGNSPLHF.

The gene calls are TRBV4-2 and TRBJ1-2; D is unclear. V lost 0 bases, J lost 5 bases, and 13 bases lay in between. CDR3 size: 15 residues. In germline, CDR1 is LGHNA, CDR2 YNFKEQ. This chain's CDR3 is CASSQDLTEEYGYTF. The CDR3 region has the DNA TGTGCCAGCAGCCAAGACTTAACAGAAGAATATGGCTACACCTTC.